This record looks at one TCR beta chain sequence and its context. The data originate from a study of blood T cell repertoires in COVID-19. TCRdb's copy holds only in-frame clones and misses some; the assay was immunoSEQ multiplex PCR. This sample has around 55,000 clones, with around 90% found just once. This CDR3 contains 16 residues. Trimming left V 7 bases short and J 4 bases short, with 19 bases between. The source is a man aged 40-49 years with COVID-19, enrolled during active disease. What was sequenced was peripheral blood. The chain joins TRBV6-7 to TRBJ2-2, with D maybe TRBD1 (6 bases). TRBV6-7 is labeled an ORF, and its function is uncertain. The CDR3 protein is CASTTPVGTTTGELFF. The CDR3 nucleotides are TGTGCCAGCACCACCCCGGTCGGGACAACCACCGGGGAGCTGTTTTTT.